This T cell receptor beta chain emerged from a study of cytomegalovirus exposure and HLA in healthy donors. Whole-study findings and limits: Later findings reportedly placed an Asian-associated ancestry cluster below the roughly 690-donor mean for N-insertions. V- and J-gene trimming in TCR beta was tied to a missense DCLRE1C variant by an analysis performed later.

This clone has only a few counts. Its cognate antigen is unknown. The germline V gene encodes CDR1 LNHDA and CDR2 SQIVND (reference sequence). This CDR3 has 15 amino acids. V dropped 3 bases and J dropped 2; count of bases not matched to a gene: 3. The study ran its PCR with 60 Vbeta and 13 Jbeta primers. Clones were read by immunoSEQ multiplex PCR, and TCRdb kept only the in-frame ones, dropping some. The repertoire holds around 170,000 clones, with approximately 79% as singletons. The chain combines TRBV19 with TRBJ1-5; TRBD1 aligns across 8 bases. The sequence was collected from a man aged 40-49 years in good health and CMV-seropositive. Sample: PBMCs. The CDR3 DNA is TGTGCCAGTAGTATCAGGGGGCCCGGCAATCAGCCCCAGCATTTT. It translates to CASSIRGPGNQPQHF.